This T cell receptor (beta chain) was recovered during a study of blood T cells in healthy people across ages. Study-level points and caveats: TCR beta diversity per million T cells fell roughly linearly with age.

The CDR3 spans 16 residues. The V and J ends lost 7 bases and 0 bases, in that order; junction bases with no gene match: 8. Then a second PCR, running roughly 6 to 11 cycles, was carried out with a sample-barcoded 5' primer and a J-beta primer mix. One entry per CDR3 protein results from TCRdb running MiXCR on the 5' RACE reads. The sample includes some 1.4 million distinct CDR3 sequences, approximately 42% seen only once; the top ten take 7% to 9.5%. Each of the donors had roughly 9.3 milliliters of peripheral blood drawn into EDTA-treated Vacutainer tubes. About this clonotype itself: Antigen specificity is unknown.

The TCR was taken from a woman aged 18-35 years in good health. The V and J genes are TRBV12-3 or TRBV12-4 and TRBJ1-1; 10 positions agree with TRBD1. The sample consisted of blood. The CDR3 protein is CASTAGTGVMNTEAFF. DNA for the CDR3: TGTGCCAGCACCGCCGGGACAGGGGTCATGAACACTGAAGCTTTCTTT.